The 23 T cell receptor beta chains given below trace back to one sample, sequenced in a study of T cells in Graves' hyperthyroidism and ophthalmopathy. The CDR3 regions of TCR beta were amplified from RNA transcripts. First-round RT-PCR of the TCR CDR3 relied on the HTBI primer set. A single record per CDR3 protein comes from TCRdb applying MiXCR to the multiplex PCR reads. This sample yields roughly 380,000 distinct CDR3 sequences, of which about 15% are seen a single time; roughly 11% belongs to the top ten. The sequenced sample was blood. Source of these receptors: a woman aged 55-70 years with Graves' hyperthyroidism.

This clonotype showed up many times. The rearrangement joins TRBV12-3 or TRBV12-4 to TRBJ2-5; no firm D call. Deletions cut 3 bases from V and 5 bases from J, with 16 bases between. The CDR3 spans 15 residues. CDR3: CASSLGAHLGETQYF. CDR3 sequence (DNA): TGTGCCAGCAGTTTGGGCGCCCATTTGGGGGAGACCCAGTACTTC.

This clonotype was seen more than once but under ten times. This chain uses TRBV20-1 with TRBJ2-1; 14 bases line up with TRBD2. This CDR3 is 14 amino acids long. CDR1 is DFQATT, CDR2 SNEGSKA, per germline (reference sequence). Trimming took 6 bases from V and 7 from J; bases not matched to a gene: 5. The CDR3 sequence: CSAAGTSGSNEQFF. The CDR3 nucleotides are TGCAGTGCGGCGGGGACTAGCGGGAGTAATGAGCAGTTCTTC.

The chain uses TRBV20-1 and TRBJ2-7; perhaps TRBD2 as D (6 bases). V lost 3 bases and J 2 bases, leaving 20 bases between the germline ends. The length of the CDR3 is 16 residues. Per the germline V gene, CDR1 is DFQATT and CDR2 is SNEGSKA (reference sequence). The CDR3: CSASPRGDFSPYEQYF. CDR3 sequence (DNA): TGCAGTGCTAGCCCCCGAGGGGACTTCTCCCCCTACGAGCAGTACTTC.

In the case of this clonotype: At one end, the junction sequence differs from germline, possibly due to a read error. The chain joins TRBV24-1 to TRBJ2-5; D assignment may be TRBD1 or TRBD2 (6 bases each). The CDR3 totals 14 residues. The germline V gene encodes CDR1 KGHDR and CDR2 SFDVKD. CDR3 amino acids: CTTRGRGPRGTQYF. Here the CDR3 DNA reads TGTACCACCAGGGGCCGGGGGCCCCGGGGGACCCAGTACTTC.

This clonotype was observed at least ten times. The V call is TRBV28, the J call TRBJ1-6; D remains unclear. CDR3 length: 14 residues. The germline CDR1 and CDR2 sequences are MDHEN and SYDVKM. Trimming removed 6 bases at V and 3 bases at J, with 9 bases between. CDR3 protein: CASSHSIYNSPLHF. CDR3 DNA: TGTGCCAGCAGCCATTCTATCTATAATTCACCCCTCCACTTT.

This clonotype showed up many times. The rearrangement joins TRBV6-1 to TRBJ1-1; the D gene is possibly TRBD1 (6 bases). The V end was cut by 7 bases, the J end by 3 bases, with 12 bases between. This CDR3 spans 13 amino acids. Germline-derived CDR1 and CDR2 are MNHNS and SASEGT. CDR3 nucleotides: TGTGCCAGCACTAATACAGGGTACACTGAAGCTTTCTTT. Translation: CASTNTGYTEAFF.

This clonotype was detected only a few times. The rearrangement uses TRBV6-1 and TRBJ2-7; D unresolved. This CDR3 region has 14 residues. The germline V and J ends were trimmed by 5 bases and 0 bases, with 11 bases remaining between them. The germline CDR1 and CDR2 sequences are MNHNS and SASEGT. Here the CDR3 reads CASSLPGNSYEQYF. In DNA form, the CDR3 reads TGTGCCAGCAGTTTACCCGGAAACTCCTACGAGCAGTACTTC.

The J gene is TRBJ2-3, the V gene TRBV24-1; D possibly corresponds to TRBD1 (5 bases). Between the trimmed V and J ends, which lost 3 bases and 2 bases, there was a span of 8 bases. The CDR3 length is 14 residues. Germline V gene sequence: CDR1 KGHDR, CDR2 SFDVKD. CDR3 residues: CATSDQGYTDTQYF. The CDR3 DNA sequence: TGTGCCACCAGTGATCAGGGATACACAGATACGCAGTATTTT.

CDR3 bases: TGCAGTGCTAGGGGGACAGGGGGCTACGAGCAGTACTTC. This translates into CSARGTGGYEQYF. The V and J genes are TRBV20-1 and TRBJ2-7; 11 nucleotides match TRBD1. This CDR3 contains 13 residues. Germline CDR1 DFQATT, CDR2 SNEGSKA (reference sequence). V trimming: 3 bases; J trimming: 3 bases; junction bases outside the gene matches: 1.

This clonotype was found many times. The chain has TRBV28 and TRBJ2-3, with TRBD1 matching over 7 bases. Germline V gene data show CDR1 as MDHEN and CDR2 as SYDVKM. The trim removed 3 bases at V and 5 bases at J, leaving 11 bases unmatched. This CDR3 is 16 amino acids long. CDR3 DNA: TGTGCCAGCAGTTTGCTTTCGGGCAGGGGGAAAGATACGCAGTATTTT. This gives the protein CASSLLSGRGKDTQYF.

This clonotype was recorded at least ten times. The V call is TRBV2, the J call TRBJ1-1; D is possibly TRBD1 (6 bases). This CDR3 has 13 residues. Germline loops: CDR1 SNHLY, CDR2 FYNNEI. Trimming shortened V by 7 bases and J by 1 base, and 10 bases separated the two germline ends. The chain's CDR3 is CASTAQGNTEAFF. CDR3 sequence (DNA): TGTGCCAGCACCGCACAGGGGAACACTGAAGCTTTCTTT. Full variable domain (missing parts from reference TRBV2 and TRBJ1-1): EPEVTQTPSHQVTQMGQEVILRCVPISNHLYFYWYRQILGQKVEFLVSFYNNEISEKSEIFDDQFSVERPDGSNFTLKIRSTKLEDSAMYFCASTAQGNTEAFFGQGTRLTVV.

The chain has TRBV2 and TRBJ1-1; a possible D gene is TRBD1 (5 bases). This CDR3 comprises 14 residues. Germline CDR1 is SNHLY and CDR2 is FYNNEI. The V gene lost 7 bases and the J gene lost 0 bases, with 12 bases spanning the gap. The CDR3 DNA is TGTGCCAGCAAGGGGCGGGGTATGAACACTGAAGCTTTCTTT. It translates to CASKGRGMNTEAFF.

The chain is built from TRBV24-1 and TRBJ2-2; TRBD2 agrees at 8 bases. V lost 0 bases, J lost 5 bases, and 10 bases stayed unmatched. The CDR3 covers 18 residues. Germline lookup yields CDR1 KGHDR and CDR2 SFDVKD. The CDR3 region has the DNA TGTGCCACCAGTGATTTGTATTTCCGGGAGGGCCCAACCGGGGAGCTGTTTTTT. Translated, it gives CATSDLYFREGPTGELFF.

This clonotype was picked up many times. The chain recombines TRBV28 with TRBJ2-7; tentatively, D is TRBD2 (5 bases). Germline V gene lookup returns CDR1 MDHEN and CDR2 SYDVKM. The CDR3 has 14 residues. V was trimmed by 6 bases and J by 0 bases, leaving 12 bases between them. As DNA, the CDR3 is TGTGCCAGCAGCCCCGGGGTGTCCTCCTACGAGCAGTACTTC. It codes for CASSPGVSSYEQYF.

This clonotype has ten or more counts. The chain employs TRBV18 and TRBJ2-1, with 14 bases that match TRBD2. The CDR3 is 18 residues long. Germline loops: CDR1 KGHSH, CDR2 LQKENI. The J segment lost 6 bases and the V segment lost 0 bases, leaving 7 bases of the junction unmatched. CDR3 in DNA: TGTGCCAGCTCACCACCGGAGGCCGGGACTAGCGGGAGCAATGAGCAGTTCTTC. This translates into CASSPPEAGTSGSNEQFF.

V is TRBV9 and J is TRBJ2-5; TRBD2 might be the D (5 bases). Trimming removed 1 base from V and 0 bases from J, with 10 bases in between. CDR1 and CDR2 from the germline V gene are SGDLS and YYNGEE. The CDR3 sequence is 15 residues long. CDR3 in amino acids: CASSVNPGYQETQYF. In DNA form, the CDR3 reads TGTGCCAGCAGCGTAAACCCGGGGTACCAAGAGACCCAGTACTTC.

J is TRBJ1-2 and V is TRBV10-3; 11 bases are a match to TRBD1. V shed 6 bases and J 4 bases; nucleotides not matched to a gene: 4. Germline CDR1 reads ENHRY; CDR2 reads SYGVKD. This CDR3 comprises 14 residues. The CDR3 reads CAISGTGGSYGYTF. The CDR3 DNA follows: TGTGCCATCAGCGGGACAGGGGGTAGCTATGGCTACACCTTC.

This clonotype was counted many times. The chain links TRBV2 to TRBJ1-1; D possibly corresponds to TRBD1 (5 bases). In germline, CDR1 is SNHLY, CDR2 FYNNEI. The CDR3 length is 14 residues. Trimming took off 4 bases at V and 3 bases at J, with 12 bases between the two ends. The CDR3 protein is CASSVIKQDTEAFF. CDR3 DNA: TGTGCCAGCAGTGTAATAAAACAGGACACTGAAGCTTTCTTT.

This clonotype came up a few times. The chain has TRBV10-2 and TRBJ2-5; a weak D match, TRBD1 (5 bases). The CDR3 loop spans 13 amino acids. Trimming took off 4 bases at V and 3 bases at J, with 9 bases between the two ends. Germline lookup yields CDR1 WSHSY and CDR2 SAAADI. The CDR3, as DNA: TGCGCCAGCAGTGTCGACAGCGAAGAGACCCAGTACTTC. Translated: CASSVDSEETQYF.

The chain joins TRBV20-1 to TRBJ2-4; D is undetermined. Germline V CDR1 and CDR2: DFQATT, SNEGSKA (reference sequence). Trimming stripped 2 bases from V and 9 bases from J, with 14 bases between. The CDR3 has 13 residues. The CDR3 loop reads CSARTVRHGIQYF. DNA of the CDR3: TGCAGTGCTAGAACAGTTCGCCACGGCATTCAGTACTTC.

This clonotype was seen many times. This chain connects TRBV5-1 to TRBJ2-3; D is perhaps TRBD1 (6 bases). The V and J ends lost 4 bases and 2 bases respectively, with 11 bases between them. Germline lookup yields CDR1 SGHRS and CDR2 YFSETQ. The CDR3 extends over 14 amino acids. For the CDR3, the DNA is TGCGCCAGCAGCCGGACAGCCTTCACAGATACGCAGTATTTT. This codes for CASSRTAFTDTQYF.

This clonotype was picked up many times. The V and J genes are TRBV24-1 and TRBJ1-5; tentative D call: TRBD1 (5 bases). There are 15 residues in the CDR3. Trimming removed 3 bases at V and 3 bases at J, with 11 bases between. Germline V CDR1 and CDR2: KGHDR, SFDVKD. DNA for the CDR3: TGTGCCACCAGTGATCGACAGACGATCAATCAGCCCCAGCATTTT. Translated, it gives CATSDRQTINQPQHF.

This clonotype was observed a single time. This chain links TRBV7-2 with TRBJ2-4, with 8 bases lining up with TRBD2. TRBJ2-1 explains the end of the DNA better; the J call may be wrong. The CDR3 is made up of 14 amino acids. From germline, CDR1 is SGHTA and CDR2 FQGNSA. The CDR3 region has the DNA TGTGCCAGCAGCACCGGACTAGCCAAAAACATTCAGTTCTTC. This translates into CASSTGLAKNIQFF.